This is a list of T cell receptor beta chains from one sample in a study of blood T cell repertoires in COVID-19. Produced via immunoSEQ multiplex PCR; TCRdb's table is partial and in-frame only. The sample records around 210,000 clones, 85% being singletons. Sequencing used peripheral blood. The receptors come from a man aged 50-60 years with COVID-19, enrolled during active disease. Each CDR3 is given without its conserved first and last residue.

ASSHVTGQGSNEQF,TRBV3-1/TRBV3-2
ASSARTGGQPQH,TRBV7-2
ASSATGSRNTIY,TRBV7-9
SVGWQYNEQF,TRBV29-1
ASSPRTVNTEAF,TRBV7-2
ASSRGDSEAF,TRBV7-2
ASNLWGTGGPDTQY,TRBV7-9
ATSRDGQSNQPQH,TRBV15
ASSRDRGTYNEQF,TRBV9
ASSPSGTGLYEQY,TRBV5-5
ASSGQLLNNEQF,TRBV18
ASSIMPGQGNYGYT,TRBV19
ASSIGGEITEAF,TRBV19
ASTTPRAPQETQY,TRBV6-5
ASKKTKDYEQY,TRBV10-1
AHPPLGDNYGYT,TRBV7-9
ASSQEPPLIRPFYGYT,TRBV4-2
ASSLESPRQGGPLNTEAF,TRBV7-6
ASSFKSRGNGYT,TRBV19
ASSQPTGGGPNYGYT,TRBV23-1
ASSLMPQTESSGNTIY,TRBV4-1
ASSVRGTGELF,TRBV9
AISESPVRGNTIY,TRBV10-3
ASSLGSLLAGGLQETQY,TRBV5-4
ASSFGGSHTEAF,TRBV27
AISERHDGSEKLF,TRBV10-3
ASSLVPTLGNTIY,TRBV7-9
SVTDRGPYEQY,TRBV29-1
ASSYSTGTGNTEAF,TRBV6-5
ASSPGTSGGSRYEQY,TRBV27
ASTGGLVPSPLH,TRBV19
ASSYTGTVNYGYT,TRBV5-1
SAKHGETQY,TRBV20-1
ASSFVGSNTIY,TRBV7-2
ASSTGDNSNQPQH,TRBV6-5
ASSSTPVRYEQY,TRBV28
ASSLNRVYNEQF,TRBV3-1/TRBV3-2
ASSLGTGEQY,TRBV11-3
ASSLGQANPYEQY,TRBV5-5
ASSQEPSRRDSREQY,TRBV4-1
AISEQNYNEQF,TRBV10-3
ASSSGQGGEQY,TRBV7-3